This T cell receptor beta chain was sequenced for a study of blood T cell repertoires in COVID-19. Profiled with immunoSEQ multiplex PCR; TCRdb holds only in-frame clones, not every one. This sample has 110,000 to 150,000 clones, with 75% to 85% found just once. The CDR3 spans 15 residues. V was pared by 4 bases and J by 3 bases, with 9 bases of the junction left unmatched. Looked up from germline, CDR1 is SQVTM and CDR2 is ANQGSEA. Input material: peripheral blood. The chain is built from TRBV29-1 and TRBJ2-5; the match to TRBD1 covers 9 bases. The source is a man aged 45-65 years with acute or convalescent COVID-19. CDR3 coding DNA: TGCAGCGTTGGTAAGGGGACAGGGCCAGAAGAGACCCAGTACTTC. Its protein is CSVGKGTGPEETQYF.